The 32 T cell receptor beta chains listed next were all sequenced from one sample in a study of identical twins. MiXCR, applied by TCRdb to the 5' RACE reads, yields one record per CDR3 protein. The data contain 1.5 million to 2 million distinct CDR3 sequences, 32% of them seen just once; the ten biggest clones take up about 0.27%. Source material: cord blood. The receptors here all came from a newborn girl in good health.

This clonotype was seen only once. The rearrangement uses TRBV20-1 and TRBJ2-1; a possible D gene is TRBD1 (6 bases). The end of the DNA aligns better with TRBJ2-7, so the J call may be wrong. This CDR3 spans 12 amino acids. Per germline, CDR1 DFQATT and CDR2 SNEGSKA (reference sequence). The DNA of the CDR3 is TGCAGCCAGGGGACATCCTACAATGAGCAGTACTTC. Translated, it gives CSQGTSYNEQYF.

This clonotype was seen a few times. This chain's CDR3 is CASSLLDRRYGYTF. Here the CDR3 DNA reads TGTGCCAGCAGCCTTCTTGACAGGCGGTATGGCTACACCTTC. V is TRBV6-6 and J is TRBJ1-2; TRBD1 might be the D (6 bases). CDR1 MNHNY and CDR2 SVGAGI come from the germline V gene (reference sequence). The CDR3 consists of 14 residues. Trimming removed 6 bases at V and 5 bases at J, with 16 bases between.

This chain connects TRBV27 to TRBJ2-7, with unresolved D. There are 17 residues in the CDR3. In germline, CDR1 is MNHEY, CDR2 SMNVEV (reference sequence). V lost 5 bases and J 0 bases, leaving 20 bases between the germline ends. CDR3 loop: CASSRDVLALSSYEQYF. In DNA form, the CDR3 reads TGTGCCAGCAGTCGCGATGTTTTGGCGCTCAGCTCCTACGAGCAGTACTTC.

Notes on this clonotype: Just one base apart from a much larger clone, this may be a read error. The chain links TRBV27 to TRBJ2-3; D may be TRBD2 (5 bases). The CDR3 length is 12 residues. CDR1 is MNHEY and CDR2 is SMNVEV in the germline V gene (reference sequence). V lost 6 bases to trimming and J lost 7 bases, with 11 bases between them. CDR3 loop: CASSKLGNTQYF. The CDR3 nucleotides are TGTGCCAGCAGCAAACTAGGGAATACGCAGTATTTT.

This clonotype came up a few times. This rearrangement joins TRBV3-1 to TRBJ2-7, with a weak D call TRBD2 (6 bases). The V gene's germline CDR1 is LGHDT and CDR2 YNNKEL (reference sequence). Trimming shortened V by 3 bases and J by 2 bases, and 17 bases separated the two germline ends. The CDR3 is 16 amino acids. The CDR3 sequence: CASSQDPLGGPYEQYF. The CDR3 region has the DNA TGTGCCAGCAGCCAGGACCCCCTGGGAGGCCCCTACGAGCAGTACTTC.

This clonotype turned up a few times. The rearrangement uses TRBV6-1 and TRBJ1-2, with D possibly being TRBD1 (5 bases). This CDR3 spans 13 amino acids. CDR1 and CDR2 from the germline V gene are MNHNS and SASEGT. V shed 0 bases and J shed 6 bases, with 8 bases lying between them. CDR3 residues: CASSEARDDGYTF. The DNA for the CDR3 is TGTGCCAGCAGTGAAGCGAGGGACGATGGCTACACCTTC.

This clonotype was detected only a few times. As DNA, the CDR3 is TGTGCCATCAGTGAGTGGCTAGCGGGAGAGACTAGCACAGATACGCAGTATTTT. Its translation is CAISEWLAGETSTDTQYF. This chain links TRBV10-3 with TRBJ2-3; TRBD2 matches 10 bases. V was clipped by 1 base and J by 0 bases; unmatched bases: 7. Per germline, CDR1 ENHRY and CDR2 SYGVKD. There are 18 residues in the CDR3.

This clonotype was counted between two and nine times. V gene TRBV6-1 combines with J gene TRBJ2-3, with D hard to call. Germline V gene data show CDR1 as MNHNS and CDR2 as SASEGT. This CDR3 spans 11 amino acids. The germline V and J ends were trimmed by 11 bases and 1 base, with 7 bases remaining between them. This CDR3 is CAWFRTDTQYF. DNA for the CDR3: TGTGCCTGGTTTCGCACAGATACGCAGTATTTT.

This chain connects TRBV7-6 to TRBJ1-4; D possibly corresponds to TRBD1 (5 bases). V was trimmed by 6 bases and J by 8 bases, leaving 13 bases between them. CDR3 length equals 13 residues. CDR1 is SGHVS and CDR2 is FNYEAQ in the germline V gene. DNA for the CDR3: TGTGCCAGCAGACCTCTCAAGGGGGAAAAACTGTTTTTT. It is translated as CASRPLKGEKLFF. The full variable domain, its missing parts supplied by reference TRBV7-6 and TRBJ1-4, is GAGVSQSPRYKVTKRGQDVALRCDPISGHVSLYWYRQALGQGPEFLTYFNYEAQQDKSGLPNDRFSAERPEGSISTLTIQRTEQRDSAMYRCASRPLKGEKLFFGSGTQLSVL.

In this sample, this clonotype turned up a few times. The V and J genes are TRBV9 and TRBJ2-2; D may be TRBD2 (6 bases). This CDR3 has 14 residues. Between the trimmed V and J ends, which lost 0 bases and 6 bases, there was a span of 9 bases. Germline V gene lookup returns CDR1 SGDLS and CDR2 YYNGEE. This CDR3 reads CASSVAGGPGELFF. Written as DNA, the CDR3 is TGTGCCAGCAGCGTAGCTGGAGGGCCCGGGGAGCTGTTTTTT.

V gene TRBV15 combines with J gene TRBJ2-1; 8 positions match TRBD2. J gave up 10 bases and V 1 base, and 21 bases lay outside the gene matches. The CDR3 loop spans 19 amino acids. From germline, CDR1 is LNHNV and CDR2 YYDKDF (reference sequence). CDR3 sequence (DNA): TGTGCCACCAGCAGAGCCCCTTTTGGTGCGGGGGGTACCTCGGTGGAGCAGTTCTTC. Residues: CATSRAPFGAGGTSVEQFF.

The CDR3 sequence: CASSLLGTANQPQHF. The CDR3 region has the DNA TGTGCCAGCAGCCTCCTAGGGACGGCTAATCAGCCCCAGCATTTT. This chain links TRBV28 with TRBJ1-5, with a weak D call TRBD1 (5 bases). The length of the CDR3 is 15 residues. The germline V gene encodes CDR1 MDHEN and CDR2 SYDVKM. V dropped 6 bases and J dropped 4 bases, with 16 bases sitting between them.

This chain connects TRBV9 to TRBJ2-4, with 12 bases fitting TRBD2. CDR3 length: 17 amino acids. CDR1 and CDR2 from the germline V gene are SGDLS and YYNGEE. J lost 8 bases, V lost 0 bases, and 9 bases had no gene match. CDR3 DNA: TGTGCCAGCAGCGTAGATGCTAGCGGGGGGGCCGGGGACATTCAGTACTTC. It yields the protein CASSVDASGGAGDIQYF. Using reference TRBV9 and TRBJ2-4 for the parts outside the CDR3, the full variable domain is DSGVTQTPKHLITATGQRVTLRCSPRSGDLSVYWYQQSLDQGLQFLIQYYNGEERAKGNILERFSAQQFPDLHSELNLSSLELGDSALYFCASSVDASGGAGDIQYFGAGTRLSVL.

Note on this clonotype: Mismatch with germline at one junction end may stem from a read error. The chain has TRBV7-2 and TRBJ2-3, with no clear D. There are 12 residues in the CDR3. Germline V gives CDR1 SGHTA, CDR2 FQGNSA. As DNA, the CDR3 is TGTGCCAGCAGCTATACGCCAGATGCGCAGTATTTT. It is translated as CASSYTPDAQYF.

This clonotype came up a few times. The chain recombines TRBV7-9 with TRBJ2-1, with D tentatively TRBD1 (5 bases). Per the germline V gene, CDR1 is SEHNR and CDR2 is FQNEAQ (reference sequence). The CDR3 has 12 amino acids. The V end lost 7 bases, the J end lost 7 bases, and 11 bases lay between the germline ends. The CDR3 region is CASTQGFNEQFF. The DNA for the CDR3 is TGTGCCAGCACCCAGGGCTTTAATGAGCAGTTCTTC. Complete variable domain (other parts from reference TRBV7-9 and TRBJ2-1): DTGVSQNPRHKITKRGQNVTFRCDPISEHNRLYWYRQTLGQGPEFLTYFQNEAQLEKSRLLSDRFSAERPKGSFSTLEIQRTEQGDSAMYLCASTQGFNEQFFGPGTRLTVL.

This clonotype was picked up many times. The genes are TRBV27 and TRBJ2-7, with 7 bases lining up with TRBD1. CDR1 MNHEY and CDR2 SMNVEV come from the germline V gene (reference sequence). After removal of 0 bases from V and 1 base from J, the junction contained 3 bases not matched to a gene. The CDR3 covers 15 residues. In nucleotides, the CDR3 is TGTGCCAGCAGTTTATCGGGGACAGCTTCCTACGAGCAGTACTTC. This sequence encodes CASSLSGTASYEQYF.

The chain has TRBV5-1 and TRBJ1-2; the D gene is possibly TRBD1 (6 bases). The CDR3 has 15 residues. Looked up from germline, CDR1 is SGHRS and CDR2 is YFSETQ. V lost 4 bases to trimming and J lost 4 bases, with 17 bases between them. The CDR3 spells CASSPSGGAAYGYTF. CDR3 coding DNA: TGCGCCAGCAGCCCCAGTGGGGGGGCGGCCTATGGCTACACCTTC.

The chain has TRBV6-1 and TRBJ1-5; D may be TRBD1 (5 bases). CDR3 length equals 13 residues. Between the trimmed V and J ends, which lost 2 bases and 6 bases, there was a span of 8 bases. Germline-derived CDR1 and CDR2 are MNHNS and SASEGT. CDR3 in DNA: TGTGCCAGCAGTGAAACCCAGGGTCAGCCCCAGCATTTT. Its protein product is CASSETQGQPQHF.

The table lists this clonotype with a few counts. The rearrangement links TRBV2 to TRBJ2-3; D is undetermined. This CDR3 region has 12 residues. The germline V gene encodes CDR1 SNHLY and CDR2 FYNNEI. V lost 6 bases and J 6 bases, leaving 10 bases between the germline ends. CDR3 sequence reads: CASRVTRDTQYF. The DNA of the CDR3 is TGTGCCAGCAGGGTTACGCGGGATACGCAGTATTTT. The variable domain in full, completed from reference TRBV2 and TRBJ2-3, reads EPEVTQTPSHQVTQMGQEVILRCVPISNHLYFYWYRQILGQKVEFLVSFYNNEISEKSEIFDDQFSVERPDGSNFTLKIRSTKLEDSAMYFCASRVTRDTQYFGPGTRLTVL.

This clonotype came up a few times. This sequence joins TRBV3-1 and TRBJ1-2, with a weak D call TRBD1 (5 bases). The CDR3 has 15 residues. The germline V and J ends were trimmed by 4 bases and 1 base, with 13 bases remaining between them. The germline V gene encodes CDR1 LGHDT and CDR2 YNNKEL (reference sequence). For the CDR3, the DNA is TGTGCCAGCAGCCCAATCCTGACAGTTAACTATGGCTACACCTTC. Encoded protein: CASSPILTVNYGYTF.

This clonotype was seen more than once but under ten times. This chain joins TRBV3-1 and TRBJ2-3; D ambiguous. This CDR3 is built from 15 residues. V was pared by 2 bases and J by 0 bases, with 9 bases between. Germline V gene sequence: CDR1 LGHDT, CDR2 YNNKEL (reference sequence). The CDR3, as DNA: TGTGCCAGCAGCCAAAGCCGGCTAAGCACAGATACGCAGTATTTT. Protein: CASSQSRLSTDTQYF.

This clonotype was seen at least ten times. The V gene is TRBV7-2, the J gene TRBJ2-3; D might be TRBD2 (6 bases). The CDR3 loop spans 15 amino acids. V was trimmed by 1 base and J by 0 bases, leaving 8 bases between them. Germline loops: CDR1 SGHTA, CDR2 FQGNSA. The CDR3 DNA reads TGTGCCAGCAGCTTAGGCGGGGCTAGCACAGATACGCAGTATTTT. Its translation is CASSLGGASTDTQYF. The variable domain in full, completed from reference TRBV7-2 and TRBJ2-3, reads GAGVSQSPSNKVTEKGKDVELRCDPISGHTALYWYRQSLGQGLEFLIYFQGNSAPDKSGLPSDRFSAERTGGSVSTLTIQRTQQEDSAVYLCASSLGGASTDTQYFGPGTRLTVL.

In this sample, this clonotype turned up a few times. The V call is TRBV11-2, the J call TRBJ2-1; 9 bases match TRBD2. Trimming removed 1 base from V and 6 bases from J; junction bases left unmatched: 4. This CDR3 region has 15 residues. Per the germline V gene, CDR1 is SGHAT and CDR2 is FQNNGV. The CDR3 loop reads CASSLGAGGTNEQFF. CDR3 nucleotide sequence: TGTGCCAGCAGCTTAGGAGCGGGGGGTACCAATGAGCAGTTCTTC.

The gene calls are TRBV4-2 and TRBJ2-2; 7 positions match TRBD1. The CDR3 spans 15 residues. Trimming at V came to 1 base and at J to 3 bases, leaving 2 bases not matched to a gene. CDR1 LGHNA and CDR2 YNFKEQ come from the germline V gene. This CDR3 is CASSQGQGHTGELFF. CDR3 bases: TGTGCCAGCAGCCAAGGACAGGGTCACACCGGGGAGCTGTTTTTT.

This clonotype was seen only a few times. This chain connects TRBV6-1 to TRBJ2-3; no reliable D call. CDR3 length: 13 amino acids. The ends were cut back, 6 bases at V and 4 bases at J, with 11 bases in the middle. Germline values: CDR1 MNHNS, CDR2 SASEGT. Written as DNA, the CDR3 is TGTGCCAGCAGGGAACTTATAGCAGATACGCAGTATTTT. Protein: CASRELIADTQYF.

This sequence joins TRBV15 and TRBJ1-5; D ambiguous. Germline values: CDR1 LNHNV, CDR2 YYDKDF (reference sequence). CDR3 length equals 13 residues. The V end was cut by 1 base, the J end by 3 bases, with 4 bases between. The CDR3 region has the DNA TGTGCCACCAGCAGAGTAGTCAATCAGCCCCAGCATTTT. Protein: CATSRVVNQPQHF. The whole variable domain, filled in from reference TRBV15 and TRBJ1-5, reads DAMVIQNPRYQVTQFGKPVTLSCSQTLNHNVMYWYQQKSSQAPKLLFHYYDKDFNNEADTPDNFQSRRPNTSFCFLDIRSPGLGDTAMYLCATSRVVNQPQHFGDGTRLSIL.

Notes on this clonotype: A read error may explain this, as a much larger clone is one base away. The CDR3: CASSLIGGYYNEQYF. DNA for the CDR3: TGTGCCAGCAGCTTGATCGGGGGGTACTACAATGAGCAGTACTTC. The chain recombines TRBV7-9 with TRBJ2-5; 7 positions match TRBD2. CDR1 SEHNR and CDR2 FQNEAQ come from the germline V gene (reference sequence). V shed 3 bases and J 11 bases; nucleotides not matched to a gene: 15. The CDR3 is 15 residues long.

This clonotype has a handful of counts. The rearrangement links TRBV5-1 to TRBJ2-3; 12 nucleotides align to TRBD2. This CDR3 has 18 amino acids. Germline loops: CDR1 SGHRS, CDR2 YFSETQ. V lost 0 bases and J lost 4; bases outside the gene matches: 9. Written as DNA, the CDR3 is TGCGCCAGCAGCTTGGGACCGACTAGCGGGAGAGTGGCAGATACGCAGTATTTT. Encoded protein: CASSLGPTSGRVADTQYF. Drawing the rest from reference TRBV5-1 and TRBJ2-3, the complete variable domain is KAGVTQTPRYLIKTRGQQVTLSCSPISGHRSVSWYQQTPGQGLQFLFEYFSETQRNKGNFPGRFSGRQFSNSRSEMNVSTLELGDSALYLCASSLGPTSGRVADTQYFGPGTRLTVL.

This clonotype was seen a handful of times. The rearrangement links TRBV3-1 to TRBJ2-1; D is possibly TRBD2 (6 bases). The V and J ends lost 0 bases and 9 bases respectively, with 12 bases between them. This CDR3 comprises 14 residues. Germline V gene data show CDR1 as LGHDT and CDR2 as YNNKEL (reference sequence). The CDR3 reads CASSQDQWRGEQFF. The CDR3 DNA is TGTGCCAGCAGCCAAGATCAGTGGCGGGGTGAGCAGTTCTTC.

This chain joins TRBV20-1 and TRBJ2-7; no definite D call. CDR1 DFQATT and CDR2 SNEGSKA come from the germline V gene (reference sequence). The CDR3 is 11 amino acids. V lost 2 bases and J lost 7, with 9 bases in between. The CDR3 DNA sequence: TGCAGTGCTAGACCGGGCTGGGAGCAGTACTTC. Its translation is CSARPGWEQYF.

This clonotype was seen more than once but under ten times. The chain joins TRBV9 to TRBJ1-2; D is unresolved. Trimming cost V 6 bases and J 11 bases, with 23 bases left between them. Germline V gene sequence: CDR1 SGDLS, CDR2 YYNGEE. This CDR3 comprises 14 residues. CDR3 bases: TGTGCCAGCACCCAAACGGGCGGTCAGCTAAAGTACACCTTC. Translation gives CASTQTGGQLKYTF. Looking up the rest from reference TRBV9 and TRBJ1-2 gives the full variable domain: DSGVTQTPKHLITATGQRVTLRCSPRSGDLSVYWYQQSLDQGLQFLIQYYNGEERAKGNILERFSAQQFPDLHSELNLSSLELGDSALYFCASTQTGGQLKYTFGSGTRLTVV.

Only a few counts were recorded for this clonotype. The chain combines TRBV10-3 with TRBJ2-3; D is uncertain. This CDR3 is 13 amino acids long. Germline V gene sequence: CDR1 ENHRY, CDR2 SYGVKD. The V and J ends lost 3 bases and 0 bases respectively, with 4 bases between them. The CDR3 DNA reads TGTGCCATCAGTGACGGGAGCACAGATACGCAGTATTTT. Translating it yields CAISDGSTDTQYF.